This entry concerns a single T cell receptor beta chain. This CDR3 is 16 amino acids long. The V gene end was trimmed by 7 bases and the J gene end by 3 bases; junction bases not matched to a gene: 13. In germline, CDR1 is MDHEN, CDR2 SYDVKM. The data are from a study of cytomegalovirus exposure and HLA in healthy donors. Data came from immunoSEQ multiplex PCR; TCRdb stores just in-frame clones and leaves some out. The table lists under 75,000 clones, nearly 98% of them singletons. The specimen was PBMCs. This chain joins TRBV28 and TRBJ2-7, with 9 bases fitting TRBD2. This clonotype originated in a woman between 18 and 30 years old in good health and CMV-seropositive. The CDR3 is CASTLDWGSGSYEQYF. In DNA, the CDR3 is TGTGCCAGCACCCTGGACTGGGGTAGCGGGAGCTACGAGCAGTACTTC.